What follows are 5 T cell receptor beta chains derived from one specimen sequenced in a study of blood T cell repertoires in COVID-19. Only in-frame clones appear in the TCRdb table, and some are missing; sequencing was by immunoSEQ multiplex PCR. The data contain around 160,000 clones, 80% to 90% of them seen just once; the ten biggest clones take up 8%. Sequencing was performed on peripheral blood. Every receptor here comes from a woman aged 55-70 years with COVID-19, enrolled during active disease.

As for this clone: Other nucleotide sequences in the sample specify the same CDR3. The chain joins TRBV7-9 to TRBJ1-2; no definite D call. CDR3 length: 12 amino acids. V was cut by 4 bases and J by 5 bases, with 8 bases left in between. Germline CDR1 is SEHNR and CDR2 is FQNEAQ (reference sequence). The CDR3 is CASSSGVYGYTF. CDR3 DNA: TGTGCCAGCAGCTCAGGTGTTTATGGCTACACCTTC.

The CDR3 DNA reads as TGTGCCATTAGCAGCGGGTTTGGTGAAGCTTTCTTT. Protein sequence: CAISSGFGEAFF. This chain links TRBV12-3 or TRBV12-4 with TRBJ1-1; D gene unclear. Trimming shortened V by 10 bases and J by 7 bases, and 16 bases separated the two germline ends. CDR3 length equals 12 residues.

DNA for the CDR3: TGTGCCAGCTTACCAAGCGGACAGGAGGCCTACGAGCAGTACTTC. As protein: CASLPSGQEAYEQYF. V and J are TRBV2 and TRBJ2-7, with 7 bases identical to TRBD1. CDR1 and CDR2 (germline): SNHLY, FYNNEI. The CDR3 spans 15 residues. The J segment lost 2 bases and the V segment lost 8 bases, leaving 12 bases of the junction unmatched.

This clone was counted between two and nine times. This chain connects TRBV7-6 to TRBJ2-2; D may be TRBD2 (6 bases). This CDR3 region has 14 residues. Germline CDR1 is SGHVS and CDR2 is FNYEAQ. The germline V and J ends were trimmed by 1 base and 5 bases, with 8 bases remaining between them. This CDR3 is CASSLVGGTGELFF. The CDR3 DNA follows: TGTGCCAGCAGCTTAGTTGGGGGGACCGGGGAGCTGTTTTTT.

V usage is TRBV5-8 and J usage is TRBJ2-3; TRBD2 agrees at 9 bases. V lost 4 bases to trimming and J lost 2 bases; unmatched junction nucleotides: 8. From germline, CDR1 is SGHTS and CDR2 YDEGEE. This CDR3 region has 16 residues. CDR3 sequence: CASSARLADPTDTQYF. The DNA for the CDR3 is TGTGCCAGCAGCGCCAGACTAGCGGACCCCACAGATACGCAGTATTTT.